The 5 T cell receptor beta chains below were found in one sample sequenced in a study of shared clonotypes between healthy human individuals. Clones were sequenced by immunoSEQ multiplex PCR, and TCRdb holds only the in-frame ones, with some missing. The sample has 1.6 million or so clones, around 98.5% seen once. Sequencing input: naive CD4+ T cells sorted from blood. The sample's subset: CD45RA+ positively selected. The receptors here all came from a man aged 25-45 years in good health.

The V and J genes are TRBV4-1 and TRBJ2-3, with TRBD2 as a possible D gene (5 bases). The CDR3 extends over 12 amino acids. CDR1 MGHRA and CDR2 YSYEKL come from the germline V gene. Trimming cost V 0 bases and J 10 bases, with 8 bases left between them. The CDR3 loop is CASSQDGGAQYF. The CDR3 nucleotides read TGCGCCAGCAGCCAAGATGGAGGTGCGCAGTATTTT.

The CDR3 protein is CASSYSILSRVEAFF. The CDR3 nucleotides read TGTGCCAGCAGTTACTCGATCCTTTCGAGGGTTGAAGCTTTCTTT. V gene TRBV6-5 combines with J gene TRBJ1-1; D gene unclear. Per germline, CDR1 MNHEY and CDR2 SVGAGI. Trimming removed 0 bases at V and 7 bases at J, with 15 bases between. The CDR3 is 15 residues long.

The chain recombines TRBV30 with TRBJ2-6; D is ambiguous. Germline V lookup: CDR1 GTSNPN, CDR2 SVGIG (reference sequence). The CDR3 extends over 15 amino acids. V was trimmed by 5 bases and J by 1 base, leaving 12 bases between them. The CDR3 region is CAWLLPGSGANVLTF. As DNA, the CDR3 is TGTGCCTGGCTCCTTCCCGGGTCTGGGGCCAACGTCCTGACTTTC.

The rearrangement uses TRBV13 and TRBJ1-2; no definite D call. Germline V gives CDR1 PRHDT, CDR2 FYEKMQ (reference sequence). The germline V and J ends were trimmed by 3 bases and 3 bases, with 8 bases remaining between them. The CDR3 has 13 amino acids. CDR3 sequence: CASSFLGDYGYTF. CDR3 nucleotides: TGTGCCAGCAGCTTTTTGGGAGACTATGGCTACACCTTC.

Regarding this clone: In the same sample, other DNA sequences code for this CDR3. V is TRBV15 and J is TRBJ2-5; D uncertain. The CDR3 length is 11 residues. In germline, CDR1 is LNHNV, CDR2 YYDKDF (reference sequence). V gave up 1 base and J gave up 4 bases, with 1 base separating them. CDR3: CATSRAETQYF. The CDR3 nucleotides read TGTGCCACCAGCAGAGCAGAGACCCAGTACTTC. The entire variable domain, with the rest obtained from reference TRBV15 and TRBJ2-5, is as follows: DAMVIQNPRYQVTQFGKPVTLSCSQTLNHNVMYWYQQKSSQAPKLLFHYYDKDFNNEADTPDNFQSRRPNTSFCFLDIRSPGLGDTAMYLCATSRAETQYFGPGTRLLVL.